Below, 17 T cell receptor beta chains from the same sample are listed, as sequenced in a study of blood T cell repertoires in COVID-19. The method was immunoSEQ multiplex PCR; TCRdb's version includes in-frame clones alone and lacks a portion of them. The table has over 35,000 clones, roughly 90% seen once. Sequenced: peripheral blood. These receptor sequences come from a man aged 65 to 85 with active COVID-19.

This clone was seen a few times. The chain links TRBV5-1 to TRBJ1-1, with a weak D call TRBD1 (6 bases). Trimming removed 0 bases from V and 5 bases from J, with 11 bases in between. CDR1 SGHRS and CDR2 YFSETQ come from the germline V gene. This CDR3 region has 14 residues. The CDR3 here is CASSLDRAKTEAFF. In DNA, the CDR3 is TGCGCCAGCAGCTTGGACAGGGCCAAAACTGAAGCTTTCTTT. Full variable domain (missing parts from reference TRBV5-1 and TRBJ1-1): KAGVTQTPRYLIKTRGQQVTLSCSPISGHRSVSWYQQTPGQGLQFLFEYFSETQRNKGNFPGRFSGRQFSNSRSEMNVSTLELGDSALYLCASSLDRAKTEAFFGQGTRLTVV.

This clone was detected only once. The chain is built from TRBV28 and TRBJ2-2; TRBD2 matches at 8 bases. There are 15 residues in the CDR3. Germline-derived CDR1 and CDR2 are MDHEN and SYDVKM. The V gene end was trimmed by 2 bases and the J gene end by 7 bases; junction bases not matched to a gene: 6. The CDR3, as DNA: TGTGCCAGCAGTTTAGCGGGGGGCCCCAGCGGGGAGCTGTTTTTT. As protein: CASSLAGGPSGELFF.

The chain employs TRBV3-1 (or the pseudogene TRBV3-2) and TRBJ2-3; 7 positions agree with TRBD1. Germline-derived CDR1 and CDR2 are LGHDT and YNNKEL (reference sequence). After removal of 4 bases from V and 1 base from J, the junction contained 2 bases not matched to a gene. This CDR3 spans 14 amino acids. The CDR3 nucleotides are TGTGCCAGCAGCCGGGACAGACGCACAGATACGCAGTATTTT. Its translation: CASSRDRRTDTQYF.

The rearrangement uses TRBV6-5 and TRBJ1-5; D might be TRBD1 (6 bases). The V end lost 2 bases, the J end lost 4 bases, and 15 bases lay between the germline ends. Looked up from germline, CDR1 is MNHEY and CDR2 is SVGAGI. This CDR3 contains 16 residues. CDR3 residues: CASSYVGTRGNQPQHF. Written as DNA, the CDR3 is TGTGCCAGCAGTTACGTCGGGACGAGGGGGAATCAGCCCCAGCATTTT.

The chain recombines TRBV5-1 with TRBJ2-5, with 8 positions matching TRBD1. Germline-derived CDR1 and CDR2 are SGHRS and YFSETQ. The CDR3 spans 16 residues. The J segment lost 4 bases and the V segment lost 0 bases, leaving 8 bases of the junction unmatched. The CDR3 bases are TGCGCCAGCAGCTTGGGGTCCGCGACAGGGGTAGAGACCCAGTACTTC. Its translation is CASSLGSATGVETQYF.

This clone came up once. This chain joins TRBV2 and TRBJ2-7; 8 nucleotides line up with TRBD2. Unmatched junction bases numbered 7, after V lost 8 bases and J lost 7 bases. Germline loops: CDR1 SNHLY, CDR2 FYNNEI. There are 12 residues in the CDR3. The DNA of the CDR3 is TGTGCCAGCCAGCGGGAGTCGGGGGAGCAGTACTTC. This sequence encodes CASQRESGEQYF.

The V call is TRBV5-8, the J call TRBJ1-5, with unresolved D. The germline V gene encodes CDR1 SGHTS and CDR2 YDEGEE. Deletions cut 3 bases from V and 0 bases from J, with 13 bases between. This CDR3 is 16 amino acids long. CDR3 region: CASSSLQINSNQPQHF. For the CDR3, the DNA is TGTGCCAGCAGCTCCTTACAGATAAATAGCAATCAGCCCCAGCATTTT.

Here the CDR3 reads CASSLFLNIQYF. CDR3 coding DNA: TGTGCCAGCAGTTTATTCTTGAACATTCAGTACTTC. This rearrangement joins TRBV28 to TRBJ2-4; D unresolved. This CDR3 has 12 residues. The germline CDR1 and CDR2 sequences are MDHEN and SYDVKM. V lost 1 base and J 7 bases, leaving 5 bases between the germline ends.

V gene TRBV10-2 combines with J gene TRBJ1-5, with a possible D match to TRBD1 (6 bases). Germline-derived CDR1 and CDR2 are WSHSY and SAAADI. This CDR3 comprises 13 residues. V was trimmed by 5 bases and J by 4 bases, leaving 9 bases between them. CDR3 nucleotides: TGCGCCAGCAGTCAGGACAGTAATCAGCCCCAGCATTTT. Amino acid sequence: CASSQDSNQPQHF.

This rearrangement joins TRBV28 to TRBJ2-4; 7 positions agree with TRBD1. CDR3 length: 12 amino acids. Looked up from germline, CDR1 is MDHEN and CDR2 is SYDVKM. With 6 bases clipped from V and 4 bases from J, the junction kept 0 bases outside the gene matches. The CDR3 loop is CASRQGKNIQYF. The CDR3 region has the DNA TGTGCCAGCAGACAGGGGAAAAACATTCAGTACTTC.

The V gene is TRBV19, the J gene TRBJ2-3; D is possibly TRBD2 (6 bases). Germline CDR1 is LNHDA and CDR2 is SQIVND (reference sequence). Trimming took off 1 base at V and 2 bases at J, with 16 bases between the two ends. CDR3 length: 17 residues. The CDR3 DNA sequence: TGTGCCAGTAGTATAGCACTGGCGGGGCTGACCACAGATACGCAGTATTTT. Amino acid sequence: CASSIALAGLTTDTQYF.

The V gene is TRBV11-2, the J gene TRBJ2-3; D is possibly TRBD2 (5 bases). Germline assignment: CDR1 SGHAT and CDR2 FQNNGV. This CDR3 spans 15 amino acids. The V and J ends lost 2 bases and 3 bases respectively, with 12 bases between them. CDR3 region: CASSLNRGDTDTQYF. The DNA of the CDR3 is TGTGCCAGCAGCTTAAACCGGGGTGATACAGATACGCAGTATTTT. Combining the CDR3 with reference TRBV11-2 and TRBJ2-3 gives the whole variable domain EAGVAQSPRYKIIEKRQSVAFWCNPISGHATLYWYQQILGQGPKLLIQFQNNGVVDDSQLPKDRFSAERLKGVDSTLKIQPAKLEDSAVYLCASSLNRGDTDTQYFGPGTRLTVL.

This clone was observed a single time. V usage is TRBV4-2 and J usage is TRBJ1-5; no clear D. The CDR3 totals 15 residues. Per germline, CDR1 LGHNA and CDR2 YNFKEQ. V lost 0 bases, J lost 6 bases, and 12 bases lay in between. The CDR3 region is CASSQERSGIQPQHF. CDR3 bases: TGTGCCAGCAGCCAAGAACGTTCAGGAATTCAGCCCCAGCATTTT.

This chain links TRBV11-2 with TRBJ1-1, with D tentatively TRBD1 (6 bases). V was cut by 0 bases and J by 1 base, with 9 bases left in between. The length of the CDR3 is 15 residues. The germline CDR1 and CDR2 sequences are SGHAT and FQNNGV. The CDR3 spells CASSLDLQGNTEAFF. For the CDR3, the DNA is TGTGCCAGCAGCTTAGATTTACAGGGGAACACTGAAGCTTTCTTT.

This clone was seen once. This rearrangement joins TRBV6-5 to TRBJ2-5; 7 bases map to TRBD2. The CDR3 loop spans 14 amino acids. Germline V gene lookup returns CDR1 MNHEY and CDR2 SVGAGI. With 4 bases clipped from V and 2 bases from J, the junction kept 4 bases outside the gene matches. The chain's CDR3 is CASSFERGQETQYF. CDR3 DNA: TGTGCCAGCAGTTTCGAGCGGGGTCAAGAGACCCAGTACTTC.

The V and J genes are TRBV18 and TRBJ1-1; 9 bases map to TRBD1. Germline assignment: CDR1 KGHSH and CDR2 LQKENI. The CDR3 covers 16 residues. V lost 3 bases and J lost 0; bases outside the gene matches: 5. The CDR3, as DNA: TGTGCCAGCTCACCGGGGACAGGGAAAATGAACACTGAAGCTTTCTTT. Its protein is CASSPGTGKMNTEAFF.

In DNA, the CDR3 is TGTGCCAGCAGAGGACACTCACCGGGACAGGGTTTTCGCGAGCAGTACTTC. Translated, it gives CASRGHSPGQGFREQYF. The chain links TRBV28 to TRBJ2-7; 9 bases line up with TRBD1. V lost 6 bases, J lost 6 bases, and 18 bases stayed unmatched. The CDR3 has 17 amino acids. CDR1 MDHEN and CDR2 SYDVKM come from the germline V gene.